What follows are 24 T cell receptor beta chains derived from one specimen sequenced in a study of shared clonotypes between healthy human individuals. Measured with immunoSEQ multiplex PCR; TCRdb has only the in-frame clones, and not every one. The top ten clones hold 0.36% of a sample with more than 1.2 million clones, less than 99% of them seen once. The sequenced sample consisted of naive CD4+ T cells sorted from blood. Documented subset: CD45RA+ positively selected. The receptors shown here come from a man aged 25-40 years in good health.

The rearrangement links TRBV4-3 to TRBJ1-1, with D hard to call. The CDR3 covers 15 residues. V was pared by 11 bases and J by 0 bases, with 19 bases between. Germline values: CDR1 LGHNA, CDR2 YSLEER. This CDR3 reads CARSDSQYMNTEAFF. The CDR3 coding sequence is TGCGCCCGCTCAGATTCGCAATACATGAACACTGAAGCTTTCTTT.

As DNA, the CDR3 is TGTGCCAGCAGCTTGCAGGGGGGAAGCACAGATACGCAGTATTTT. Amino acid sequence: CASSLQGGSTDTQYF. J is TRBJ2-3 and V is TRBV5-4; tentative D call: TRBD1 (7 bases). The V gene lost 1 base and the J gene lost 0 bases, with 9 bases spanning the gap. Germline loops: CDR1 SGHNT, CDR2 YYREEE (reference sequence). The CDR3 consists of 15 residues.

This sequence joins TRBV4-3 and TRBJ2-1; 7 bases match TRBD2. In germline, CDR1 is LGHNA, CDR2 YSLEER. The junction had 10 bases not matched to a gene; V was cut back by 1 base and J by 7 bases. The CDR3 runs to 16 residues. The CDR3 DNA reads as TGCGCCAGCAGCCAAGCCTCCGGACTAGAGGGTAATGAGCAGTTCTTC. Its protein product is CASSQASGLEGNEQFF.

This chain connects TRBV18 to TRBJ1-2; 7 nucleotides agree with TRBD1. The trim removed 2 bases at V and 9 bases at J, leaving 9 bases unmatched. The length of the CDR3 is 14 residues. Germline V CDR1 and CDR2: KGHSH, LQKENI. Written as DNA, the CDR3 is TGTGCCAGCTCACCAGTAGAACAGGGGCAAAGCTACACCTTC. This codes for CASSPVEQGQSYTF.

The rearrangement joins TRBV5-5 to TRBJ2-7; 10 bases are shared with TRBD2. The CDR3 runs to 16 residues. V dropped 4 bases and J dropped 3; count of bases not matched to a gene: 10. Germline values: CDR1 SGHKS, CDR2 YYEKEE (reference sequence). The CDR3 is CASSPRWLAGVYEQYF. The CDR3 DNA sequence: TGTGCCAGCAGCCCCCGGTGGCTAGCGGGAGTCTACGAGCAGTACTTC. The variable domain in full, completed from reference TRBV5-5 and TRBJ2-7, reads DAGVTQSPTHLIKTRGQQVTLRCSPISGHKSVSWYQQVLGQGPQFIFQYYEKEERGRGNFPDRFSARQFPNYSSELNVNALLLGDSALYLCASSPRWLAGVYEQYFGPGTRLTVT.

With regard to this clone: Additional DNA sequences in this sample encode the identical CDR3. The chain recombines TRBV5-1 with TRBJ2-5; 11 nucleotides agree with TRBD2. Per the germline V gene, CDR1 is SGHRS and CDR2 is YFSETQ. The CDR3 is 15 amino acids. Losses at the gene ends were 0 bases for V and 4 bases for J; bases not matched to a gene: 2. The CDR3 sequence: CASSLGGLAGETQYF. The CDR3 bases are TGCGCCAGCAGCTTGGGAGGACTAGCGGGAGAGACCCAGTACTTC.

V usage is TRBV5-1 and J usage is TRBJ1-1; TRBD1 agrees at 9 bases. CDR1 and CDR2 from the germline V gene are SGHRS and YFSETQ. Trimming at V came to 0 bases and at J to 5 bases, leaving 8 bases not matched to a gene. The CDR3 covers 16 residues. The CDR3 DNA reads TGCGCCAGCAGCTTGGCCTTGACAGGGGGTCGTACTGAAGCTTTCTTT. This sequence encodes CASSLALTGGRTEAFF. Based on the CDR3 plus reference TRBV5-1 and TRBJ1-1, the full variable domain is KAGVTQTPRYLIKTRGQQVTLSCSPISGHRSVSWYQQTPGQGLQFLFEYFSETQRNKGNFPGRFSGRQFSNSRSEMNVSTLELGDSALYLCASSLALTGGRTEAFFGQGTRLTVV.

The V and J genes are TRBV5-1 and TRBJ2-2; D assignment may be TRBD1 or TRBD2 (5 bases each). The CDR3 has 15 residues. The ends were cut back, 2 bases at V and 3 bases at J, with 11 bases in the middle. Germline CDR1 SGHRS, CDR2 YFSETQ. The CDR3 sequence: CASSFRDADTGELFF. The CDR3 DNA sequence: TGCGCCAGCAGCTTCAGGGACGCGGACACCGGGGAGCTGTTTTTT.

The gene calls are TRBV6-5 and TRBJ2-7; D may be TRBD1 (5 bases). From germline, CDR1 is MNHEY and CDR2 SVGAGI. The CDR3 has 12 amino acids. V lost 6 bases, J lost 7 bases, and 13 bases lay in between. The CDR3 region is CASSQGSREQYF. The CDR3 region has the DNA TGTGCCAGCAGCCAGGGAAGTAGGGAGCAGTACTTC.

The V call is TRBV2, the J call TRBJ1-2; no clear D. Germline values: CDR1 SNHLY, CDR2 FYNNEI. There are 10 residues in the CDR3. The CDR3 protein is CADGDYGYTF. The CDR3 DNA is TGTGCAGACGGAGATTATGGCTACACCTTC.

The chain links TRBV29-1 to TRBJ2-1; 13 bases match TRBD2. CDR1 is SQVTM, CDR2 ANQGSEA, per germline. The CDR3 length is 14 residues. V was clipped by 2 bases and J by 9 bases; unmatched bases: 4. The CDR3 nucleotides read TGCAGCGTTGAATCACTAGCGGGAGGGGTTGAGCAGTTCTTC. It is translated as CSVESLAGGVEQFF.

As concerns this clone: Other DNA sequences in this specimen translate into the identical CDR3. V is TRBV28 and J is TRBJ2-7; perhaps TRBD1 as D (6 bases). CDR3 length: 13 amino acids. The V and J ends lost 2 bases and 2 bases respectively, with 7 bases between them. CDR1 is MDHEN, CDR2 SYDVKM, per germline. CDR3 sequence: CASSLGTTYEQYF. The CDR3 nucleotides are TGTGCCAGCAGTTTAGGGACAACCTACGAGCAGTACTTC.

The chain links TRBV28 to TRBJ1-1; 7 nucleotides agree with TRBD1. The junction had 9 bases not matched to a gene; V was cut back by 4 bases and J by 4 bases. The germline gives CDR1 MDHEN, CDR2 SYDVKM. This CDR3 has 15 residues. The DNA of the CDR3 is TGTGCCAGCAGTTCCGAGGGGGCTGGGACCACTGAAGCTTTCTTT. This encodes CASSSEGAGTTEAFF.

On this clone: Other DNA sequences in the same sample also yield this CDR3. The CDR3 sequence is CASSVVASGANVLTF. In nucleotides, the CDR3 is TGTGCCAGCAGCGTAGTAGCCTCAGGGGCCAACGTCCTGACTTTC. This chain connects TRBV9 to TRBJ2-6; no reliable D call. CDR3 length equals 15 residues. Looked up from germline, CDR1 is SGDLS and CDR2 is YYNGEE. Trimming took 0 bases from V and 4 from J, leaving 8 bases between them.

The chain joins TRBV12-2 to TRBJ2-1; the table's D call, TRBD2, has no DNA check behind it. TRBV12-2 is an annotated pseudogene. This CDR3 comprises 21 residues. DNA of the CDR3: TGTGCAAGTCGCTTAGCGGATGCTAGCGGGAGGTCCGAGTGGAAATACAATGAGCAGTTCTTC. This codes for CASRLADASGRSEWKYNEQFF.

The chain's CDR3 is CASSLLPGGPRETQYF. In DNA, the CDR3 is TGTGCCAGCAGCTTATTGCCGGGAGGGCCTCGAGAGACCCAGTACTTC. V usage is TRBV5-5 and J usage is TRBJ2-5; TRBD2 agrees at 8 bases. Germline loops: CDR1 SGHKS, CDR2 YYEKEE (reference sequence). CDR3 length equals 16 residues. Germline trimming cut 2 bases from V and 4 bases from J; bases unmatched to any gene: 10.

Details on this clone: Other DNA sequences in the same sample also yield this CDR3. The genes are TRBV11-3 and TRBJ2-7; D unclear. V was clipped by 4 bases and J by 0 bases, with 4 bases between them. Germline loops: CDR1 SGHNT, CDR2 YENEEA. CDR3 length: 12 amino acids. The CDR3 nucleotides read TGTGCCAGCAGCTCCAGCTCCTACGAGCAGTACTTC. Encoded protein: CASSSSSYEQYF.

This clone was found once. The V and J genes are TRBV10-1 and TRBJ2-5, with 9 positions matching TRBD2. Germline V CDR1 and CDR2: WNHNN, SYGVQD (reference sequence). The CDR3 sequence is 15 residues long. V trimming: 6 bases; J trimming: 5 bases; junction bases outside the gene matches: 10. DNA of the CDR3: TGCGCCAGCAGCGAGGGGGCTAGCGGGAAGGAGACCCAGTACTTC. The encoded protein is CASSEGASGKETQYF.

Here the CDR3 DNA reads TGTGCCAGCTCACCAACATTATCCACGGGACAGGGAGGAACTGAAGCTTTCTTT. The encoded protein is CASSPTLSTGQGGTEAFF. This rearrangement joins TRBV18 to TRBJ1-1; TRBD1 aligns across 9 bases. Germline trimming cut 2 bases from V and 5 bases from J; bases unmatched to any gene: 15. The germline CDR1 and CDR2 sequences are KGHSH and LQKENI. The CDR3 is 18 amino acids.

This clone was seen just once. The chain links TRBV9 to TRBJ2-2, with TRBD1 matching 8 bases. After removal of 0 bases from V and 4 bases from J, the junction contained 8 bases not matched to a gene. This CDR3 is built from 17 residues. The germline CDR1 and CDR2 sequences are SGDLS and YYNGEE. CDR3 amino acids: CASSVGSTGAATGELFF. In DNA, the CDR3 is TGTGCCAGCAGCGTAGGGTCGACAGGGGCGGCCACCGGGGAGCTGTTTTTT.

This clone was recorded once. V is TRBV5-6 and J is TRBJ2-5; 8 nucleotides agree with TRBD2. V trimming: 4 bases; J trimming: 9 bases; junction bases outside the gene matches: 8. The CDR3 length is 13 residues. CDR1 is SGHDT, CDR2 YYEEEE, per germline. DNA for the CDR3: TGTGCCAGCAGCACAGTTGCCGGGAGGGCCCAGTACTTC. Its protein is CASSTVAGRAQYF.

This clone showed up just once. The gene calls are TRBV19 and TRBJ1-5; D is ambiguous. The CDR3 consists of 10 residues. V was clipped by 7 bases and J by 3 bases, with 1 base between them. Germline CDR1 reads LNHDA; CDR2 reads SQIVND (reference sequence). DNA of the CDR3: TGTGCCAGTAACAATCAGCCCCAGCATTTT. Protein sequence: CASNNQPQHF. Variable domain in full (rest from reference TRBV19 and TRBJ1-5): DGGITQSPKYLFRKEGQNVTLSCEQNLNHDAMYWYRQDPGQGLRLIYYSQIVNDFQKGDIAEGYSVSREKKESFPLTVTSAQKNPTAFYLCASNNQPQHFGDGTRLSIL.

The chain couples TRBV27 to TRBJ2-1; D perhaps matches TRBD2 (6 bases). From germline, CDR1 is MNHEY and CDR2 SMNVEV (reference sequence). CDR3 length equals 14 residues. V lost 8 bases to trimming and J lost 5 bases, with 16 bases between them. The CDR3 region is CASHRGKMNNEQFF. The CDR3 nucleotides are TGTGCCAGCCACCGGGGGAAAATGAACAATGAGCAGTTCTTC.

On this clone: Other DNA variants within this sample encode the same CDR3. The chain uses TRBV11-2 and TRBJ2-3; 10 bases are shared with TRBD1. Germline trimming cut 4 bases from V and 5 bases from J; bases unmatched to any gene: 3. Germline V gene data show CDR1 as SGHAT and CDR2 as FQNNGV. CDR3 size: 14 residues. This CDR3 is CASSSRDRGDTQYF. CDR3 nucleotide sequence: TGTGCCAGCAGCTCGCGGGACAGGGGAGATACGCAGTATTTT.